The source of this T cell receptor (beta chain) is a study of blood T cell repertoires in COVID-19. The overall study: COVID-19 samples, acute and convalescent, were from the United States, Italy and Spain. The cDNA or gDNA used as material had been derived from T cells, B-cell-depleted T cells, or PBMCs.

In the original workflow: The assay estimated nucleated cells by amplifying reference gene primers. Clones were read by immunoSEQ multiplex PCR, and TCRdb kept only the in-frame ones, dropping some. The V and J calls and the clone size are those of that table, but D and trimming were determined from the DNA. The sample includes 20,000 to 30,000 clones, 90% of them seen just once. This clone showed up just once. Sequenced: peripheral blood. This receptor was identified in a woman aged 55-69 years with active COVID-19.

The CDR3 spells CASRGQTDYGYTF. The CDR3 DNA follows: TGTGCCAGCAGGGGACAGACTGACTATGGCTACACCTTC. J is TRBJ1-2 and V is TRBV6-4; 7 nucleotides align to TRBD1. CDR1 MRHNA and CDR2 SNTAGT come from the germline V gene. The CDR3 loop spans 13 amino acids. Trimming removed 6 bases from V and 3 bases from J; junction bases left unmatched: 4.